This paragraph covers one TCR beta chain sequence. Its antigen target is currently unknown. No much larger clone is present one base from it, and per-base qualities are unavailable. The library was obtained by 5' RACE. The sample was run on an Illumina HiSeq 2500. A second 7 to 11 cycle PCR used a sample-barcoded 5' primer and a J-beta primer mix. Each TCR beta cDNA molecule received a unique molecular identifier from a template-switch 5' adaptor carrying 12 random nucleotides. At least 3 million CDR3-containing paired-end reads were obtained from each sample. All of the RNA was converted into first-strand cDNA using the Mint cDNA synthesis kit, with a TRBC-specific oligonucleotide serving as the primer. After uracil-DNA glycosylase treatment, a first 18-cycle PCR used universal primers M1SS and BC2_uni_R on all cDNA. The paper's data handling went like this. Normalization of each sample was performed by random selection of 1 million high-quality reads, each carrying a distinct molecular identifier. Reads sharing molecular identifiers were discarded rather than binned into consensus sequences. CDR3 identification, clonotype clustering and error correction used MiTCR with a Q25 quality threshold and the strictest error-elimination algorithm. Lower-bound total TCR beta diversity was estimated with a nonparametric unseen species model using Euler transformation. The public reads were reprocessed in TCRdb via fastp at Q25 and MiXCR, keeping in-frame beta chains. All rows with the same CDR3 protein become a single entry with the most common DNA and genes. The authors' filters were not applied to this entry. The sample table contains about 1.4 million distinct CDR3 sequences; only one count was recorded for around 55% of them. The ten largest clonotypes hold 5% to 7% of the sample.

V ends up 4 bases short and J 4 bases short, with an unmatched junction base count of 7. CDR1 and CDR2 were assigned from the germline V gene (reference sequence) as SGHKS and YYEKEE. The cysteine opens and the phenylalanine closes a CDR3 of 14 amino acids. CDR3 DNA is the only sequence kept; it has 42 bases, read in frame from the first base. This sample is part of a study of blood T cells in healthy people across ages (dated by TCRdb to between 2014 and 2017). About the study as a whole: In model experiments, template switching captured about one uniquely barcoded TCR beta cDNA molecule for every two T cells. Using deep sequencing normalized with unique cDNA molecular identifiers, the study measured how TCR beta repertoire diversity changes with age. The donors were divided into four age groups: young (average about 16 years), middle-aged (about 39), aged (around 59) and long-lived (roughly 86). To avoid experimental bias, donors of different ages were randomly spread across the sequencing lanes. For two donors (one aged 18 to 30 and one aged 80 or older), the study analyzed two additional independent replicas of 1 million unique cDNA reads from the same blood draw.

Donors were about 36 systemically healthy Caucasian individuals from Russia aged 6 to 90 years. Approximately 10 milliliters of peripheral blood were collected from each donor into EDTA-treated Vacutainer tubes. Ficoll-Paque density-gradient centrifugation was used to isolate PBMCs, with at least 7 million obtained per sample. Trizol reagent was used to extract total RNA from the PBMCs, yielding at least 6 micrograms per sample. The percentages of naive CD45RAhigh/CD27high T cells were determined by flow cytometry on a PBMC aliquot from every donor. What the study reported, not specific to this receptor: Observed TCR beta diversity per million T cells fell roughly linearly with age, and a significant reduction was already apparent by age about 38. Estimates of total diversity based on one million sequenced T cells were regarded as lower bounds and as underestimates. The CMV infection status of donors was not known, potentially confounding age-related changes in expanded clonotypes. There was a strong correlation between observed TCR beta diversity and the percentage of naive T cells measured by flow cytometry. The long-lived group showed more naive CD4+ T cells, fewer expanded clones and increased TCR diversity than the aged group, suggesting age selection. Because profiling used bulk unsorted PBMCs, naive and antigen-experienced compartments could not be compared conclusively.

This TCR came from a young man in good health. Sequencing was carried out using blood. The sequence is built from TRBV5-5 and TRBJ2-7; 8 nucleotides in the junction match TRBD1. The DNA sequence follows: TGTGCCAGCAGCCATCCGGGACAGGATTACGAGCAGTACTTC. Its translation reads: CASSHPGQDYEQYF.